The source of this T cell receptor (beta chain) is a study of T cell responses to AZD1222 COVID-19 vaccine. Germline V CDR1 and CDR2: MGHRA, YSYEKL. The ends were cut back, 4 bases at V and 4 bases at J, with 13 bases in the middle. This CDR3 is built from 14 residues. Profiling relied on immunoSEQ multiplex PCR, and the TCRdb table lists in-frame clones only, not all of them. The sample includes some 130,000 clones, roughly 87% of them seen just once. This receptor was taken from an adult who received the AZD1222 COVID-19 vaccine. The material sequenced was peripheral blood, taken 28 days after the second AZD1222 dose. The rearrangement joins TRBV4-1 to TRBJ1-2, with D unclear. The DNA of the CDR3 is TGCGCCAGCAGCCGCCCAGCAGGCAGCTATGGCTACACCTTC. The encoded protein is CASSRPAGSYGYTF.